This TCR beta chain was captured in a study of T cells in Graves' hyperthyroidism and ophthalmopathy. Findings and limits, study-wide: Within blood appeared most thyroid clonotypes that had expanded above 0.001. In validation, the model predicted ophthalmopathy. These predictions came a median roughly 6.5 months before onset.

Of note for this clonotype: Its antigen is not known.

Deletions cut 5 bases from V and 1 base from J, with 17 bases between. CDR1 is DFQATT, CDR2 SNEGSKA, per germline (reference sequence). CDR3 length: 16 residues. Amplification targeted TCR beta CDR3 regions from RNA transcripts. HTBI primers were the set used in a first-round RT-PCR of the TCR CDR3. Each CDR3 protein gets one entry after TCRdb re-called the multiplex PCR reads with MiXCR. Here the sample spans fewer than 400,000 distinct CDR3 sequences, around 17% being singletons. PBMCs were collected from an approximately 10 ml volume of fresh peripheral blood. The chain carries TRBV20-1 and TRBJ2-2; D might be TRBD1 or TRBD2, each matching 5 bases. The source material was blood. The sequence was obtained from a man under 40 with Graves' hyperthyroidism. The CDR3 reads CSALDGTGENTGELFF. In DNA, the CDR3 is TGCAGTGCTCTGGACGGGACGGGCGAGAACACCGGGGAGCTGTTTTTT.